Listed below are T cell receptor beta chains from one sample, sequenced in a study of human thymus T cells. Only in-frame clones appear in the TCRdb table, and some are missing; sequencing was by immunoSEQ multiplex PCR. The table lists tens of thousands of clones, 85% to 95% of them singletons. Sequences were obtained from blood. All receptors come from a boy younger than two with a congenital heart defect but otherwise immunologically healthy. The CDR3 runs from the conserved cysteine through the conserved F or W. The D gene is left open where the match is weak. A row's size may be missing; if present it is once, few, many or a size class.

TRBJ2-2,.,TRBV30,TRBD2,CALAASGGAWNTGELFF,TGTGCCCTAGCGGCTAGCGGGGGGGCCTGGAACACCGGGGAGCTGTTTTTT
TRBJ2-1,few,TRBV5-1,TRBD2,CASRGTGLVLNEQFF,TGCGCCAGCAGGGGAACGGGACTAGTTTTAAATGAGCAGTTCTTC
TRBJ1-6,.,TRBV27,TRBD1,CASRIQGARNSPLHF,TGTGCCAGCAGGATCCAGGGGGCGCGGAATTCACCCCTCCACTTT
TRBJ2-2,.,TRBV5-4,TRBD2,CASTSLAGGSDGELFF,TGTGCCAGCACCTCTCTAGCGGGGGGCTCGGATGGGGAGCTGTTTTTT
TRBJ2-1,.,TRBV21-1,.,CASSKPSSEQFF,TGTGCCAGCAGCAAACCTTCGTCTGAGCAGTTCTTC
TRBJ2-7,.,TRBV7-8,.,CASSFKNSPEQYF,TGTGCCAGCAGCTTTAAGAATAGTCCCGAGCAGTACTTC
TRBJ2-3,.,TRBV5-1,.,CASRGGDTQYF,TGCGCCAGCAGGGGGGGCGATACGCAGTATTTT
TRBJ2-7,.,TRBV28,TRBD2,CASSLATSGSYEQYF,TGTGCCAGCAGTTTAGCAACTAGCGGTTCCTACGAGCAGTACTTC
TRBJ2-1,.,TRBV5-1,TRBD2,CASSSGLAGIKAKGNEQFF,TGCGCCAGCAGCTCTGGACTAGCGGGAATAAAGGCAAAGGGCAATGAGCAGTTCTTC
TRBJ1-2,.,TRBV6-5,.,CASSYSIGRADYGYTF,TGTGCCAGCAGTTACTCGATAGGGAGGGCGGACTATGGCTACACCTTC
TRBJ2-5,.,TRBV10-3,TRBD1,CASRGRGETQYF,TGTGCCTCGAGGGGCAGGGGGGAGACCCAGTACTTC
TRBJ2-1,.,TRBV6-1,.,CASSERDRGNEQFF,TGTGCCAGCAGTGAGCGGGATAGGGGGAATGAGCAGTTCTTC
TRBJ1-2,once,TRBV28,.,CASNHHGTEVYGYTF,TGTGCCAGCAATCACCACGGCACCGAAGTCTATGGCTACACCTTC
TRBJ1-4,.,TRBV9,.,CASSESRLNEKLFF,TGTGCCAGCAGCGAGTCTCGGCTTAATGAAAAACTGTTTTTT
TRBJ2-5,.,TRBV28,TRBD2,CASSFAGGGTQYF,TGTGCCAGCAGTTTTGCGGGCGGGGGGACCCAGTACTTC
TRBJ1-6,once,TRBV19,.,CASSIGWGDSPLHF,TGTGCCAGTAGTATAGGTTGGGGGGATTCACCCCTCCACTTT
TRBJ1-1,once,TRBV30,.,CAAPRGRDKGPLSDTEAFF,TGTGCCGCCCCCAGAGGCCGGGACAAAGGTCCCCTATCGGACACTGAAGCTTTCTTT
TRBJ2-3,.,TRBV7-3,TRBD2,CASSLGGGNTQYF,TGTGCCAGCAGCTTAGGCGGGGGGAATACGCAGTATTTT
TRBJ2-1,.,TRBV6-5,TRBD2,CASTPRGGVDNEQFF,TGTGCCAGCACCCCCCGGGGGGGGGTCGACAATGAGCAGTTCTTC
TRBJ2-5,.,TRBV5-1,TRBD2,CASSAGLILAEQETQYF,TGCGCCAGCAGCGCGGGACTGATACTAGCGGAACAAGAGACCCAGTACTTC
TRBJ1-1,few,TRBV7-9,.,CASSFVGEGTEAFF,TGTGCCAGCAGCTTCGTCGGGGAGGGCACTGAAGCTTTCTTT
TRBJ2-7,.,TRBV7-9,.,CASRVSGGSYEQYF,TGTGCCAGCAGGGTCTCTGGGGGTTCCTACGAGCAGTACTTC
TRBJ2-3,.,TRBV6-1,.,CASSERGNRADTQYF,TGTGCCAGCAGTGAACGGGGGAATCGGGCAGATACGCAGTATTTT
TRBJ2-3,.,TRBV7-8,.,CASSPPGSETDTQYF,TGTGCCAGCAGCCCCCCGGGAAGCGAAACAGATACGCAGTATTTT
TRBJ2-7,.,TRBV5-1,TRBD1,CASSPLWGTGVYEQYF,TGCGCCAGCAGCCCCCTATGGGGGACAGGGGTTTACGAGCAGTACTTC
TRBJ2-3,.,TRBV6-5,TRBD2,CASSYSTSGDTDTQYF,TGTGCCAGCAGTTACTCGACTAGCGGAGACACAGATACGCAGTATTTT
TRBJ1-6,.,TRBV4-3,TRBD1,CASSGQGQGQSPLHF,TGCGCCAGCAGCGGTCAGGGACAGGGCCAATCACCCCTCCACTTT
TRBJ2-7,.,TRBV2,.,CASSRRAGGAAYEQYF,TGTGCCAGCTCCCGACGGGCGGGTGGGGCGGCCTACGAGCAGTACTTC
TRBJ2-7,.,TRBV5-1,.,CASSFLGLDYEQYF,TGCGCCAGCAGCTTTTTGGGCCTGGATTACGAGCAGTACTTC
TRBJ2-5,.,TRBV19,TRBD1,CASSIRDRGPETQYF,TGTGCCAGTAGTATAAGGGACAGGGGGCCGGAGACCCAGTACTTC
TRBJ2-5,.,TRBV10-3,TRBD1,CAISESTGETQYF,TGTGCCATCAGTGAGTCGACAGGGGAGACCCAGTACTTC
TRBJ1-2,.,TRBV28,.,CASSPGSGRRPYGYTF,TGTGCCAGCAGTCCAGGATCAGGGAGGAGGCCCTATGGCTACACCTTC
TRBJ2-7,.,TRBV11-2,TRBD2,CASSLRAGGPYEQYF,TGTGCCAGCAGCTTAAGGGCGGGAGGGCCCTACGAGCAGTACTTC
TRBJ2-5,once,TRBV5-6,.,CASSLETVQETQYF,TGTGCCAGCAGCTTGGAAACGGTCCAAGAGACCCAGTACTTC
TRBJ2-5,.,TRBV18,.,CASSPPRPRIPRQETQYF,TGTGCCAGCTCACCACCGCGACCCCGAATTCCCCGGCAAGAGACCCAGTACTTC
TRBJ2-5,.,TRBV9,TRBD2,CASTPGIAGVTQYF,TGTGCCAGCACCCCGGGGATAGCGGGGGTGACCCAGTACTTC
TRBJ1-2,.,TRBV4-3,.,CASSQESTNYGYTF,TGCGCCAGCAGCCAAGAAAGTACTAACTATGGCTACACCTTC
TRBJ2-2,.,TRBV5-1,.,CASSLESRRELFF,TGCGCCAGCAGCTTGGAGTCCAGAAGGGAGCTGTTTTTT
TRBJ1-2,once,TRBV30,.,CAWSERALYGYTF,TGTGCCTGGAGTGAACGGGCGCTCTATGGCTACACCTTC
TRBJ1-2,.,TRBV7-8,.,CASSPLGGYGYTF,TGTGCCAGCAGCCCTTTGGGGGGCTATGGCTACACCTTC
TRBJ2-3,.,TRBV6-5,TRBD2,CASSFSGSGTQYF,TGTGCCAGCAGCTTTAGCGGGAGCGGTACGCAGTATTTT
TRBJ2-2,.,TRBV9,.,CASSVDYGWAGELFF,TGTGCCAGCAGCGTAGATTATGGGTGGGCCGGGGAGCTGTTTTTT
TRBJ2-7,.,TRBV2,TRBD2,CAISPGLVSYEQYF,TGTGCCATCTCCCCGGGACTAGTGTCTTACGAGCAGTACTTC
TRBJ2-7,.,TRBV5-4,TRBD1,CASSPRDRVYEQYF,TGTGCCAGCAGTCCCCGGGACAGGGTCTACGAGCAGTACTTC
TRBJ2-1,once,TRBV27,TRBD2,CASTGLAGFDEQFF,TGTGCCAGCACCGGACTAGCGGGATTCGATGAGCAGTTCTTC